Shown below are 10 T cell receptor beta chains from a single sample sequenced in a study of HIV-infected patients and healthy controls (dated by TCRdb to the mid-2010s). The method behind the library was 5' RACE. Instrument used: Illumina MiSeq. Using SuperScript III with primers targeting the alpha and beta constant regions, around 550 ng of RNA was reverse transcribed. Alpha and beta chain libraries were generated separately via chain-specific third strand synthesis with multiplexing indices. Using fastp at Q25 and MiXCR, TCRdb reprocessed the public reads and kept productive beta chains. Records with the same CDR3 protein are collapsed into one entry carrying the most frequent genes and DNA. The sample table lists roughly 14,000 distinct CDR3 sequences, 10% to 15% of them with a count of one. Roughly 37% of the sample goes to the ten largest clones. The study collected follow-up blood from HIV-infected patients roughly three months, about 14 weeks, after antiretroviral therapy began. Whole blood was used without cell fractionation, so the repertoire reflected all unsorted peripheral T cells.

The sequences come from blood, collected during antiretroviral therapy. All receptors come from an adult with HIV infection. The donor label of this sample is uncertain.

This clonotype has a count of ten or more. The CDR3 reads CASSPGTVVGNTIYF. Here the CDR3 DNA reads TGTGCCAGCAGCCCAGGGACGGTGGTGGGAAACACCATATATTTT. The rearrangement joins TRBV4-2 to TRBJ1-3; weak D call: TRBD1 (5 bases). This CDR3 is built from 15 residues. V was cut by 4 bases and J by 4 bases, with 14 bases left in between. Germline lookup yields CDR1 LGHNA and CDR2 YNFKEQ.

Ten or more counts support this clonotype. This chain links TRBV3-1 with TRBJ2-3; 7 bases are a match to TRBD2. The J segment lost 2 bases and the V segment lost 0 bases, leaving 5 bases of the junction unmatched. CDR1 is LGHDT and CDR2 is YNNKEL in the germline V gene (reference sequence). The CDR3 spans 16 residues. The DNA of the CDR3 is TGTGCCAGCAGCCAAGATAGCGCGGGGGTCACAGATACGCAGTATTTT. It encodes CASSQDSAGVTDTQYF.

By sample share, this clonotype is medium-sized. The rearrangement joins TRBV2 to TRBJ2-3; D not certain. Germline CDR1 reads SNHLY; CDR2 reads FYNNEI. There are 11 residues in the CDR3. V lost 7 bases and J 6 bases, leaving 8 bases between the germline ends. The chain's CDR3 is CASNGPDTQYF. The CDR3 DNA follows: TGTGCCAGCAACGGCCCCGATACGCAGTATTTT.

By share, this clonotype counts as medium-sized. The V call is TRBV9, the J call TRBJ2-3; D is unclear. Germline V gene lookup returns CDR1 SGDLS and CDR2 YYNGEE. The CDR3 spans 14 residues. V was trimmed by 3 bases and J by 6 bases, leaving 14 bases between them. The CDR3 region is CASSAPPAGDTQYF. The CDR3 nucleotides read TGTGCCAGCAGCGCCCCCCCCGCTGGGGATACGCAGTATTTT.

This clonotype was detected many times. The chain is built from TRBV29-1 and TRBJ1-5; no clear D gene. This CDR3 has 13 amino acids. Trimming cost V 4 bases and J 0 bases, with 7 bases left between them. Germline V lookup: CDR1 SQVTM, CDR2 ANQGSEA. The CDR3 is CSVGVDSNQPQHF. CDR3 in DNA: TGCAGCGTTGGGGTGGATAGCAATCAGCCCCAGCATTTT.

This clonotype was recorded many times. This sequence joins TRBV29-1 and TRBJ2-3; a weak D match, TRBD1 (5 bases). Trimming took off 3 bases at V and 6 bases at J, with 13 bases between the two ends. Germline loops: CDR1 SQVTM, CDR2 ANQGSEA. This CDR3 spans 13 amino acids. DNA for the CDR3: TGCAGCGTTGAGGGGCCTCACCAGGATACGCAGTATTTT. Its protein product is CSVEGPHQDTQYF.

Points on this clonotype: This may arise from a read error, as a much more abundant clone is one base away. The chain couples TRBV5-4 to TRBJ1-2; weak D call: TRBD1 (5 bases). The CDR3 totals 16 residues. CDR1 and CDR2 from the germline V gene are SGHNT and YYREEE (reference sequence). The CDR3 DNA is TGTGCCAGCAGCCCAAACCCGGAGGGGCGCCCTTATGGCCACACCTTC. Translated: CASSPNPEGRPYGHTF.

The V gene is TRBV5-5, the J gene TRBJ2-5; no clear D gene. Trimming removed 2 bases from V and 5 bases from J, with 10 bases in between. Per germline, CDR1 SGHKS and CDR2 YYEKEE (reference sequence). The CDR3 length is 13 residues. The CDR3 DNA sequence: TGTGCCAGCAGCTTTTGGGCTAGGGAGACCCAGTACTTC. Its translation: CASSFWARETQYF.

This clonotype was picked up many times. CDR3 loop: CASRSYPRGAGETQYF. CDR3 DNA sequence: TGTGCCAGCAGATCATATCCCCGGGGCGCGGGTGAGACCCAGTACTTC. The chain uses TRBV11-2 and TRBJ2-5; D tentatively fits TRBD1 or TRBD2 (5 bases each). Between the trimmed V and J ends, which lost 6 bases and 5 bases, there was a span of 22 bases. Germline V gives CDR1 SGHAT, CDR2 FQNNGV. CDR3 length: 16 residues.

This clonotype was recorded at least ten times. The V and J genes are TRBV12-3 or TRBV12-4 and TRBJ2-5; TRBD2 might be the D (5 bases). V was clipped by 3 bases and J by 2 bases, with 13 bases between them. The CDR3 covers 15 residues. CDR3 sequence reads: CASSFAGRQQETQYF. The CDR3, as DNA: TGTGCCAGCAGTTTTGCGGGCCGGCAACAAGAGACCCAGTACTTC.